This TCR beta chain was recorded in a study of post-analysis software for immune sequencing data. Study results and caveats: TRBV segments more frequent in patients than in controls numbered five and included TRBV5-6, TRBV5-1 and TRBV20-1.

Trimming left V 2 bases short and J 0 bases short, with 13 bases between. The CDR3 spans 16 residues. Germline CDR1 reads LNHNV; CDR2 reads YYDKDF (reference sequence). Included in the TCR beta cDNA libraries were unique molecular identifiers. Using its own MiXCR run on the PCR reads, TCRdb lists one record per CDR3 protein. The table records about 770,000 distinct CDR3 sequences, 35% to 55% of them present only once. The table lists this clonotype with a count of one. Its cognate antigen is unknown. The sample taken for sequencing was blood. The clonotype originates from a girl aged 10 to 17 with multiple sclerosis. This rearrangement joins TRBV15 to TRBJ2-5; D is ambiguous. The CDR3 DNA is TGTGCCACCAGCAGACGTTCCTCCCTGTACCAAGAGACCCAGTACTTC. Its protein product is CATSRRSSLYQETQYF.